The clone carrying this T cell receptor (beta chain) was observed a handful of times. Its antigen remains unidentified. Primed by a sample-barcoded 5' primer and a J-beta primer mix, a second PCR proceeded for about 7 to 12 cycles. TCRdb ran MiXCR on the 5' RACE reads and lists one entry per CDR3 protein. Altogether 790,000 or so distinct CDR3 sequences are present, roughly three fifths being singletons, with the ten largest covering approximately 24%. The CDR3 covers 14 residues. Germline V gene sequence: CDR1 LGHDT, CDR2 YNNKEL (reference sequence). The J segment lost 14 bases and the V segment lost 8 bases, leaving 13 bases of the junction unmatched. These data are taken from a study of blood T cells in healthy people across ages. Across the whole study: About one barcoded TCR beta cDNA was captured per two T cells. Study-wide findings and caveats: The fall in TCR beta diversity per million T cells was roughly linear with age.

The draw of peripheral blood yielded around 9.6 milliliters from each donor. Isolated PBMCs totaled at least 7 million in each sample. The sequence derives from a middle-aged man in good health. The rearrangement links TRBV3-1 to TRBJ1-6, with 9 bases identical to TRBD1. Specimen: blood. CDR3 sequence reads: CASRQGQGSRALHF. The DNA for the CDR3 is TGTGCCAGCCGACAGGGACAGGGTAGTCGGGCCCTCCACTTT. The full variable domain, its missing parts supplied by reference TRBV3-1 and TRBJ1-6, is DTAVSQTPKYLVTQMGNDKSIKCEQNLGHDTMYWYKQDSKKFLKIMFSYNNKELIINETVPNRFSPKSPDKAHLNLHINSLELGDSAVYFCASRQGQGSRALHFGNGTRLTVT.